This T cell receptor (beta chain) was profiled in a study of T cells in localized non-small cell lung cancer. Whole-study results and caveats: The appearance of a median roughly 53 of the top 100 tumor clones was seen in adjacent lung. The tumor had only one region sequenced, so heterogeneity remains possible.

CDR3 length equals 12 residues. Germline V gene lookup returns CDR1 GTSNPN and CDR2 SVGIG (reference sequence). Trimming pared 4 bases from V and 4 bases from J, leaving 5 bases between. Comments on this clone: The antigen is undetermined.

Generated by immunoSEQ multiplex PCR, the TCRdb table keeps only in-frame clones and is missing some. The table has roughly 24,000 clones, roughly nine tenths seen once. The receptor was derived from a woman aged 35 to 69 with stage I lung adenocarcinoma. The chain is built from TRBV30 and TRBJ1-6, with D unclear. The sample here was peripheral blood, taken before any cancer treatment. The CDR3 region is CAWTDYNSPLHF. The DNA for the CDR3 is TGTGCCTGGACGGATTATAATTCACCCCTCCACTTT.